This T cell receptor (beta chain) was sequenced for a study of T cell changes during pregnancy in multiple sclerosis. Generated by immunoSEQ multiplex PCR, the TCRdb table keeps only in-frame clones and is missing some. The table includes some 70,000 clones, about nine tenths detected once. The length of the CDR3 is 13 residues. Germline values: CDR1 SEHNR, CDR2 FQNEAQ (reference sequence). V was trimmed by 6 bases and J by 2 bases, leaving 10 bases between them. In the case of this clone: In the same sample, other DNA sequences code for this CDR3.

The sequence was obtained from a female donor in good health, enrolled as a control in a pregnancy study. J is TRBJ1-1 and V is TRBV7-9, with D possibly matching TRBD1 (5 bases). The specimen was peripheral blood, collected after pregnancy. DNA for the CDR3: TGTGCCAGCAGACCTCAGGGTAACACTGAAGCTTTCTTT. Translation gives CASRPQGNTEAFF. Supplemented by reference TRBV7-9 and TRBJ1-1, the full variable domain reads DTGVSQNPRHKITKRGQNVTFRCDPISEHNRLYWYRQTLGQGPEFLTYFQNEAQLEKSRLLSDRFSAERPKGSFSTLEIQRTEQGDSAMYLCASRPQGNTEAFFGQGTRLTVV.